Following are 19 T cell receptor beta chains from one sample sequenced in a study of blood T cell repertoires in COVID-19. Assay: immunoSEQ multiplex PCR; the TCRdb copy retains only in-frame clones and omits some. The sample lists roughly 140,000 clones; about 90% were seen once. The material sequenced was peripheral blood. These receptors originate from a woman aged 55-70 years with active or convalescent COVID-19.

The chain links TRBV19 to TRBJ1-1; no reliable D call. The CDR3 spans 13 residues. Trimming cost V 6 bases and J 3 bases, with 11 bases left between them. Germline V CDR1 and CDR2: LNHDA, SQIVND (reference sequence). The CDR3 DNA reads TGTGCCAGTAGCTACGACCGGGACACTGAAGCTTTCTTT. Amino acids: CASSYDRDTEAFF. The whole variable domain, filled in from reference TRBV19 and TRBJ1-1, reads DGGITQSPKYLFRKEGQNVTLSCEQNLNHDAMYWYRQDPGQGLRLIYYSQIVNDFQKGDIAEGYSVSREKKESFPLTVTSAQKNPTAFYLCASSYDRDTEAFFGQGTRLTVV.

V usage is TRBV6-4 and J usage is TRBJ2-5; 8 nucleotides agree with TRBD2. V lost 0 bases, J lost 5 bases, and 20 bases stayed unmatched. CDR1 is MRHNA and CDR2 is SNTAGT in the germline V gene. This CDR3 is 20 amino acids long. CDR3 loop: CASSDSCNVERGRRRETQYF. The CDR3 region has the DNA TGTGCCAGCAGTGACTCTTGTAATGTAGAGCGGGGGAGGCGTAGGGAGACCCAGTACTTC.

V is TRBV19 and J is TRBJ2-1; 7 nucleotides match TRBD2. The CDR3 spans 13 residues. V lost 3 bases, J lost 6 bases, and 2 bases stayed unmatched. Germline V lookup: CDR1 LNHDA, CDR2 SQIVND (reference sequence). The CDR3 coding sequence is TGTGCCAGTAGTATTCGACTAGCCAATGAGCAGTTCTTC. Protein: CASSIRLANEQFF.

The chain uses TRBV7-3 and TRBJ2-5; the D gene is possibly TRBD1 (6 bases). Germline V lookup: CDR1 SGHTA, CDR2 FQGTGA. CDR3 size: 16 residues. Trimming pared 5 bases from V and 2 bases from J, leaving 18 bases between. The DNA of the CDR3 is TGTGCCAGCAGCCGGGGACATACGAATATACAAGAGACCCAGTACTTC. Translation: CASSRGHTNIQETQYF.

The chain joins TRBV24-1 to TRBJ2-5; 7 nucleotides line up with TRBD1. This CDR3 has 12 residues. The germline V gene has CDR1 KGHDR and CDR2 SFDVKD. Trimming cost V 6 bases and J 3 bases; bases outside gene matches: 0. The DNA of the CDR3 is TGTGCCACCAGTACAGGGGAAGAGACCCAGTACTTC. Amino acids: CATSTGEETQYF.

This chain links TRBV4-1 with TRBJ2-7; tentatively, D is TRBD1 (5 bases). Trimming pared 1 base from V and 3 bases from J, leaving 10 bases between. The CDR3 is 14 amino acids. CDR1 and CDR2 from the germline V gene are MGHRA and YSYEKL. CDR3 sequence: CASSQAWGLYEQYF. Here the CDR3 DNA reads TGCGCCAGCAGCCAAGCCTGGGGCCTCTACGAGCAGTACTTC.

A single count supports this clone. This sequence joins TRBV3-1 (or the pseudogene TRBV3-2) and TRBJ2-2; tentatively, D is TRBD1 (5 bases). Trimming stripped 2 bases from V and 6 bases from J, with 13 bases between. CDR3 length: 15 amino acids. Germline-derived CDR1 and CDR2 are LGHDT and YNNKEL (reference sequence). The CDR3 region is CASSQTKGLAGELFF. For the CDR3, the DNA is TGTGCCAGCAGCCAAACTAAGGGGCTGGCCGGGGAGCTGTTTTTT.

This chain connects TRBV5-6 to TRBJ1-6, with TRBD1 matching 7 bases. Germline CDR1 SGHDT, CDR2 YYEEEE. The V gene end was trimmed by 0 bases and the J gene end by 9 bases; junction bases not matched to a gene: 6. The CDR3 extends over 15 amino acids. In DNA form, the CDR3 reads TGTGCCAGCAGCTTGGACAGGGGAGATAGTTCACCCCTCCACTTT. Protein: CASSLDRGDSSPLHF.

This rearrangement joins TRBV24-1 to TRBJ2-3, with 9 bases aligning to TRBD2. Germline CDR1 KGHDR, CDR2 SFDVKD. Trimming took 4 bases from V and 8 from J; bases not matched to a gene: 15. The CDR3 loop spans 17 amino acids. The CDR3 is CATSDTTSGPLGGTQYF. The CDR3 DNA reads TGTGCCACCAGTGACACTACTAGCGGGCCACTAGGGGGTACGCAGTATTTT.

CDR3 DNA: TGTGCCAGCGGTGACAAATACACCGGGGAGCTGTTTTTT. Translated, it gives CASGDKYTGELFF. The J gene is TRBJ2-2, the V gene TRBV11-2; D not certain. This CDR3 is 13 amino acids long. Trimming took off 8 bases at V and 3 bases at J, with 10 bases between the two ends. Germline assignment: CDR1 SGHAT and CDR2 FQNNGV.

V and J are TRBV18 and TRBJ2-5; D might be TRBD2 (5 bases). Germline loops: CDR1 KGHSH, CDR2 LQKENI. V was clipped by 6 bases and J by 3 bases, with 11 bases between them. This CDR3 is built from 13 residues. The CDR3 region has the DNA TGTGCCAGCTCGAGGTCAGCGGAAGAGACCCAGTACTTC. Its protein product is CASSRSAEETQYF.

The chain is built from TRBV10-3 and TRBJ2-3; the match to TRBD1 covers 10 bases. The CDR3 is 15 residues long. The V gene's germline CDR1 is ENHRY and CDR2 SYGVKD. V shed 5 bases, J shed 1 base, and the junction held 3 bases outside the gene matches. The CDR3 DNA sequence: TGTGCCATCAGTCAAGGGACAGGGGGCACAGATACGCAGTATTTT. This encodes CAISQGTGGTDTQYF.

The V and J genes are TRBV7-2 and TRBJ1-4, with 8 bases that match TRBD1. The germline V gene encodes CDR1 SGHTA and CDR2 FQGNSA. Germline trimming cut 5 bases from V and 6 bases from J; bases unmatched to any gene: 8. The CDR3 has 15 residues. The CDR3 region has the DNA TGTGCCAGCAGCCCAAGGACAGGGCCGGATGAAAAACTGTTTTTT. Protein product: CASSPRTGPDEKLFF.

V gene TRBV11-2 combines with J gene TRBJ2-5, with D maybe TRBD1 (6 bases). V gave up 3 bases and J gave up 4 bases, with 9 bases separating them. The germline gives CDR1 SGHAT, CDR2 FQNNGV. This CDR3 has 13 residues. Here the CDR3 reads CASSFTGRETQYF. The CDR3 DNA is TGTGCCAGCAGCTTTACAGGGAGAGAGACCCAGTACTTC.

V and J are TRBV9 and TRBJ1-4, with 10 bases identical to TRBD1. From germline, CDR1 is SGDLS and CDR2 YYNGEE. This CDR3 comprises 16 residues. V was pared by 0 bases and J by 5 bases, with 4 bases of the junction left unmatched. CDR3 in amino acids: CASSVVPGQGNEKLFF. The CDR3 DNA follows: TGTGCCAGCAGCGTAGTTCCGGGACAGGGGAATGAAAAACTGTTTTTT.

This clone was seen just once. The gene calls are TRBV19 and TRBJ1-5; D gene uncertain. The germline V gene encodes CDR1 LNHDA and CDR2 SQIVND (reference sequence). This CDR3 has 13 amino acids. V was cut by 3 bases and J by 4 bases, with 7 bases left in between. In nucleotides, the CDR3 is TGTGCCAGTAGTATCGGGGTGAATCAGCCCCAGCATTTT. Its protein is CASSIGVNQPQHF. Together with reference TRBV19 and TRBJ1-5, the CDR3 gives the full variable domain: DGGITQSPKYLFRKEGQNVTLSCEQNLNHDAMYWYRQDPGQGLRLIYYSQIVNDFQKGDIAEGYSVSREKKESFPLTVTSAQKNPTAFYLCASSIGVNQPQHFGDGTRLSIL.

This clone turned up a few times. V is TRBV29-1 and J is TRBJ2-1; 9 nucleotides align to TRBD1. The CDR3 extends over 16 amino acids. Trimming removed 3 bases from V and 4 bases from J; junction bases left unmatched: 10. Germline loops: CDR1 SQVTM, CDR2 ANQGSEA. CDR3 sequence: CSVDGIPGTGYNEQFF. The CDR3 DNA reads TGCAGCGTTGATGGGATTCCCGGGACAGGGTACAATGAGCAGTTCTTC.

The chain is built from TRBV5-1 and TRBJ1-4, with D maybe TRBD1 (6 bases). The germline V and J ends were trimmed by 4 bases and 8 bases, with 18 bases remaining between them. The CDR3 sequence is 15 residues long. Germline loops: CDR1 SGHRS, CDR2 YFSETQ. The CDR3 coding sequence is TGCGCCAGCAGCGCCGGACAGACCTCCGGCGAAAAACTGTTTTTT. Amino acid sequence: CASSAGQTSGEKLFF.

The chain uses TRBV2 and TRBJ2-7, with D perhaps TRBD2 (6 bases). Trimming left V 1 base short and J 0 bases short, with 13 bases between. The CDR3 length is 16 residues. The germline CDR1 and CDR2 sequences are SNHLY and FYNNEI. The chain's CDR3 is CASSEVVGGPSYEQYF. Here the CDR3 DNA reads TGTGCCAGCAGTGAAGTTGTCGGGGGACCCTCCTACGAGCAGTACTTC.